The next 25 T cell receptor beta chains were all read from a single sample in a study of T cell repertoires in cytomegalovirus infection (dated by TCRdb to between 2018 and 2020). The listed sequencing device is Illumina HiSeq 1500. TCRdb reprocessing: public reads trimmed at Q25 with fastp, clones called with MiXCR, in-frame beta chains kept. Records with the same CDR3 protein are collapsed into one entry carrying the most frequent genes and DNA. A total of more than 350,000 distinct CDR3 sequences appear in this sample, 25% to 40% of them only once. The ten largest make up around 15% of the sample. Sequencing used PBMCs. The source is a human donor in good health (CMV status not recorded). Some clones in this sample may be carry-over from other donors' samples.

The table lists this clonotype with many counts. This chain links TRBV7-2 with TRBJ2-1; D is uncertain. There are 15 residues in the CDR3. In germline, CDR1 is SGHTA, CDR2 FQGNSA. The V and J ends lost 5 bases and 0 bases respectively, with 11 bases between them. For the CDR3, the DNA is TGTGCCAGCAGCCCGACTGCAAGCTCCTACAATGAGCAGTTCTTC. It specifies CASSPTASSYNEQFF.

This clonotype was observed a few times. A read error may be the cause here, since a much bigger clone is one base away. CDR3 sequence (DNA): TGTGCCAGCAGCTTCCTGGATCAGCCCCATCATTTT. Its translation: CASSFLDQPHHF. The chain employs TRBV7-2 and TRBJ1-5, with no clear D. Germline lookup yields CDR1 SGHTA and CDR2 FQGNSA. The CDR3 runs 12 residues.

This clonotype was seen repeatedly, ten times or more. V gene TRBV7-6 combines with J gene TRBJ2-1; D is unresolved. The CDR3 has 17 residues. V was clipped by 1 base and J by 4 bases, with 17 bases between them. CDR1 and CDR2 from the germline V gene are SGHVS and FNYEAQ. CDR3 in amino acids: CASSLDPSGGFYNEQFF. Here the CDR3 DNA reads TGTGCCAGCAGCTTAGATCCTTCGGGTGGATTTTACAATGAGCAGTTCTTC.

As regards this clonotype: With a much larger clone just one base away, this may be a read error. The chain uses TRBV7-6 and TRBJ2-7, with 9 bases identical to TRBD2. Germline V gene lookup returns CDR1 SGHVS and CDR2 FNYEAQ. CDR3 size: 15 residues. The CDR3 DNA sequence: TGTGCCAGCAGCTTAGAAAGCGGGGGGTTCTACGCGCAGTACTTC. Translated, it gives CASSLESGGFYAQYF.

J is TRBJ2-5 and V is TRBV7-9, with no clear D. The CDR3 is 14 amino acids. Germline V CDR1 and CDR2: SEHNR, FQNEAQ (reference sequence). DNA for the CDR3: TGTTCCCGCAGCTTTCCGTCCAACAGAGAGACCCAGTACTTC. Translating gives CSRSFPSNRETQYF.

The rearrangement joins TRBV4-2 to TRBJ2-1, with D possibly being TRBD1 (6 bases). The V gene's germline CDR1 is LGHNA and CDR2 YNFKEQ. CDR3 length: 16 amino acids. Trimming shortened V by 1 base and J by 0 bases, and 10 bases separated the two germline ends. The CDR3 protein is CASSQGSGVSYNEQFF. The CDR3 bases are TGTGCCAGCAGCCAAGGTTCAGGGGTCTCCTACAATGAGCAGTTCTTC.

The chain has TRBV7-2 and TRBJ2-1; 7 nucleotides align to TRBD1. This CDR3 spans 15 amino acids. Trimming at V came to 9 bases and at J to 8 bases, leaving 16 bases not matched to a gene. Per the germline V gene, CDR1 is SGHTA and CDR2 is FQGNSA. The CDR3 nucleotides are TGTGCCAGGTGTCCGAGTACCGGGACAGTACATGAGCAGTTCTTC. It yields the protein CARCPSTGTVHEQFF.

This clonotype was found once. Because it lacks the conserved phenylalanine or tryptophan at the end, this CDR3 is likely a read error. The rearrangement joins TRBV11-2 to TRBJ2-1, with 11 bases aligning to TRBD2. J gave up 4 bases and V 10 bases, and 9 bases lay outside the gene matches. CDR1 and CDR2 from the germline V gene are SGHAT and FQNNGV. This CDR3 is 15 amino acids long. Here the CDR3 reads CATRGLAGGYNEQFV. CDR3 in DNA: TGTGCCACCAGAGGTCTAGCGGGGGGATACAATGAGCAGTTCGTC.

The genes are TRBV14 and TRBJ2-3; TRBD2 aligns across 9 bases. This CDR3 has 15 amino acids. Germline V gene lookup returns CDR1 SGHDN and CDR2 FVKESK. Trimming took 6 bases from V and 4 from J; bases not matched to a gene: 8. CDR3 bases: TGTGCCAGCAGTCAACCGCGGGGGGGGCCAGATACGCAGTATTTT. It specifies CASSQPRGGPDTQYF.

The chain joins TRBV6-1 to TRBJ2-1, with D maybe TRBD1 (6 bases). The CDR3 consists of 13 residues. Germline CDR1 is MNHNS and CDR2 is SASEGT. The germline V and J ends were trimmed by 8 bases and 9 bases, with 17 bases remaining between them. In nucleotides, the CDR3 is TGTGCCAGCGTGGAGCCTCGCAGGGGTGAGCAGTTCTTC. This codes for CASVEPRRGEQFF.

This clonotype was observed many times. V and J are TRBV7-2 and TRBJ1-2; no firm D call. CDR1 is SGHTA and CDR2 is FQGNSA in the germline V gene. The ends were cut back, 4 bases at V and 0 bases at J, with 12 bases in the middle. CDR3 length equals 15 residues. CDR3 sequence (DNA): TGTGCCAGCAGCTGGGCAGACCCAGCTAACTATGGCTACACCTTC. Translation: CASSWADPANYGYTF.

The genes are TRBV20-1 and TRBJ1-1; D may be TRBD1 (5 bases). Germline CDR1 DFQATT, CDR2 SNEGSKA (reference sequence). Trimming left V 2 bases short and J 2 bases short, with 21 bases between. This CDR3 is built from 17 residues. The CDR3 loop reads CSARSRDQPLVNTEAFF. For the CDR3, the DNA is TGCAGTGCTAGAAGCAGGGACCAACCCTTGGTAAACACTGAAGCTTTCTTT.

This clonotype was observed a few times. The chain has TRBV6-1 and TRBJ2-7; D may be TRBD2 (7 bases). In germline, CDR1 is MNHNS, CDR2 SASEGT. There are 13 residues in the CDR3. Trimming took 6 bases from V and 6 from J, leaving 15 bases between them. The CDR3 region is CASRREGVREQYF. The CDR3 DNA follows: TGTGCCAGCAGAAGGGAGGGGGTTCGCGAGCAGTACTTC.

V usage is TRBV20-1 and J usage is TRBJ1-5; possible D gene TRBD1, 5 bases. The CDR3 has 16 amino acids. Germline V lookup: CDR1 DFQATT, CDR2 SNEGSKA (reference sequence). The V gene lost 0 bases and the J gene lost 1 base, with 13 bases spanning the gap. In nucleotides, the CDR3 is TGCAGTGCTAGAGACTACGGGGGACTAAGCAATCAGCCCCAGCATTTT. It encodes CSARDYGGLSNQPQHF.

The V call is TRBV6-1, the J call TRBJ2-5; TRBD2 is a possible D gene (6 bases). Germline V gives CDR1 MNHNS, CDR2 SASEGT. The germline V and J ends were trimmed by 2 bases and 4 bases, with 14 bases remaining between them. There are 15 residues in the CDR3. In DNA form, the CDR3 reads TGTGCCAGCAGTGAAAGCTACAGGAGGGGAGAGACCCAGTACTTC. This translates into CASSESYRRGETQYF.

The rearrangement uses TRBV7-3 and TRBJ1-1; no clear D. The ends were cut back, 2 bases at V and 7 bases at J, with 14 bases in the middle. Germline lookup yields CDR1 SGHTA and CDR2 FQGTGA. The CDR3 has 14 amino acids. Here the CDR3 DNA reads TGTGCCAGCAGCTTAGATCTAGCACCGGATGAAGCTTTCTTT. It translates to CASSLDLAPDEAFF.

This clonotype was detected only a few times. The chain uses TRBV4-1 and TRBJ2-3, with D perhaps being TRBD1 or TRBD2 (5 bases each). CDR3 size: 18 residues. Trimming cost V 1 base and J 7 bases, with 24 bases left between them. CDR1 and CDR2 from the germline V gene are MGHRA and YSYEKL. CDR3 residues: CASSQALPIRDERYTQYF. CDR3 nucleotide sequence: TGCGCCAGCAGCCAAGCCCTTCCGATCCGGGACGAGAGGTATACGCAGTATTTT.

This clonotype was observed a handful of times. The chain couples TRBV4-3 to TRBJ1-6, with D unresolved. This CDR3 contains 15 residues. The germline CDR1 and CDR2 sequences are LGHNA and YSLEER. The germline V and J ends were trimmed by 1 base and 13 bases, with 17 bases remaining between them. CDR3 protein: CASSQAGRTARPLHF. DNA of the CDR3: TGCGCCAGCAGCCAAGCGGGCAGGACGGCCCGGCCCCTCCACTTT.

The chain carries TRBV2 and TRBJ1-5, with TRBD1 matching 7 bases. This CDR3 region has 13 residues. V was pared by 3 bases and J by 7 bases, with 3 bases of the junction left unmatched. Germline-derived CDR1 and CDR2 are SNHLY and FYNNEI. CDR3 loop: CASSDQGVQPQHF. DNA of the CDR3: TGTGCCAGCAGTGACCAGGGGGTCCAGCCCCAGCATTTT.

The chain employs TRBV7-6 and TRBJ1-1; 7 bases match TRBD1. The CDR3 is 13 amino acids. The germline CDR1 and CDR2 sequences are SGHVS and FNYEAQ. The V segment lost 5 bases and the J segment 3 bases; nucleotides outside the gene matches: 3. The CDR3 is CASSHDRDTEAFF. The CDR3 bases are TGTGCCAGCAGCCACGACAGGGACACTGAAGCTTTCTTT.

This clonotype occurred a few times. The chain joins TRBV3-1 to TRBJ2-5; 10 bases map to TRBD2. V was pared by 1 base and J by 4 bases, with 12 bases of the junction left unmatched. Germline V CDR1 and CDR2: LGHDT, YNNKEL (reference sequence). The CDR3 totals 18 residues. The CDR3 reads CASSQVLEVGLARETQYF. CDR3 nucleotide sequence: TGTGCCAGCAGCCAAGTGCTGGAAGTGGGACTAGCGAGAGAGACCCAGTACTTC.

The chain is built from TRBV4-2 and TRBJ2-5; TRBD2 matches 8 bases. The ends lost 0 bases at V and 3 bases at J; junction bases unmatched: 9. This CDR3 comprises 17 residues. Germline V lookup: CDR1 LGHNA, CDR2 YNFKEQ. The CDR3 DNA reads TGTGCCAGCAGCCAAGATTTGAGTTGGCGGGGGGAAGAGACCCAGTACTTC. Translation: CASSQDLSWRGEETQYF.

In this sample, this clonotype turned up many times. This chain connects TRBV7-6 to TRBJ2-7; D is uncertain. V lost 1 base to trimming and J lost 5 bases, with 9 bases between them. This CDR3 region has 13 residues. The germline CDR1 and CDR2 sequences are SGHVS and FNYEAQ. CDR3 in amino acids: CASSLVPSDEQYF. The CDR3 DNA follows: TGTGCCAGCAGCTTAGTGCCATCGGACGAGCAGTACTTC.

The chain combines TRBV20-1 with TRBJ2-5; 7 bases map to TRBD1. V dropped 6 bases and J dropped 1; count of bases not matched to a gene: 11. The CDR3 covers 15 residues. Germline V CDR1 and CDR2: DFQATT, SNEGSKA (reference sequence). The CDR3 region is CSARVGQTFQETQYF. CDR3 bases: TGCAGTGCACGAGTGGGACAGACCTTCCAAGAGACCCAGTACTTC.

This clonotype has a handful of counts. The V gene is TRBV5-1, the J gene TRBJ1-1, with 7 bases aligning to TRBD1. Germline V lookup: CDR1 SGHRS, CDR2 YFSETQ. The CDR3 sequence is 16 residues long. V trimming: 0 bases; J trimming: 0 bases; junction bases outside the gene matches: 5. The CDR3 protein is CASSLATGQMNTEAFF. In DNA form, the CDR3 reads TGCGCCAGCAGCTTGGCCACGGGACAGATGAACACTGAAGCTTTCTTT.